This is a list of T cell receptor beta chains from one sample in a study of blood T cell repertoires in COVID-19. Sequencing was performed with immunoSEQ multiplex PCR; in TCRdb, only in-frame clones are kept and a portion is missing. There are approximately 200,000 clones in the sample; approximately 81% occur only once, and roughly 10% lies in the top ten. Material: peripheral blood. These receptors originate from a woman aged 80 or over with acute or convalescent COVID-19. Both conserved end residues are part of each CDR3. Fields, in order: J gene, clone size, V gene, D gene, CDR3 DNA, CDR3 protein. The D gene is left open where the match is weak. Rows may omit the clone size; those that give it use once, few, many or a size class.

TRBJ1-2	-	TRBV5-1	-	TGCGCCAGCAGCTTGGAACGGGGGGCGGTGGATGGCTACACCTTC	CASSLERGAVDGYTF
TRBJ1-6	-	TRBV18	-	TGTGCCAGCTCACCAGTAAGTGTTAGGGGGAATTCACCCCTCCACTTT	CASSPVSVRGNSPLHF
TRBJ1-4	-	TRBV5-4	TRBD1	TGTGCCAGCAGCCCCGGGACAGACGAAAAACTGTTTTTT	CASSPGTDEKLFF
TRBJ2-3	-	TRBV9	-	TGTGCCAGCAGCGTAGAGACTACCCCTCACACAGATACGCAGTATTTT	CASSVETTPHTDTQYF
TRBJ2-7	-	TRBV4-1	TRBD1	TGCGCCAGCAGCCAAGGGGACAGGGACTACGAGCAGTACTTC	CASSQGDRDYEQYF
TRBJ2-7	-	TRBV2	-	TGTGCCAGCAGTGAAGGGCTGGCCTACGAGCAGTACTTC	CASSEGLAYEQYF
TRBJ1-4	once	TRBV5-6	-	TGTGCCAGCAGCCGGGCTTGGGGGGCAACTAATGAAAAACTGTTTTTT	CASSRAWGATNEKLFF
TRBJ1-2	-	TRBV5-6	-	TGTGCCAGCAACGCGCAGGGTCTCTATGGCTACACCTTC	CASNAQGLYGYTF
TRBJ2-7	once	TRBV18	-	TGTGCCAGCTCACGAAGCGGACTCTACGAGCAGTACTTC	CASSRSGLYEQYF
TRBJ2-2	once	TRBV7-3	TRBD2	TGTGCCAGCAGCCCCGGGACTACCAACACCGGGGAGCTGTTTTTT	CASSPGTTNTGELFF
TRBJ1-4	-	TRBV5-1	-	TGCGCCAGCAGCTTAGAGTGGTCTGCTGAAAAACTGTTTTTT	CASSLEWSAEKLFF
TRBJ1-3	-	TRBV4-3	-	TGCGCCAGCAGCCAAGATCATCGCAGGGCCCCTTCCCTCTCTGGAAACACCATATATTTT	CASSQDHRRAPSLSGNTIYF
TRBJ2-3	few	TRBV10-3	-	TGTGCCATCGGGAGTGGAGGGAGGGATACGCAGTATTTT	CAIGSGGRDTQYF
TRBJ2-5	-	TRBV5-1	TRBD2	TGCGCCAGCAGCCCAGGACTAGGAGAGACCCAGTACTTC	CASSPGLGETQYF
TRBJ1-2	-	TRBV30	-	TGTGCTGCTCCAGCAACAGGAGCTAACTATGGCTACACCTTC	CAAPATGANYGYTF